The T cell receptor beta chain described here comes from a study of T cell responses to AZD1222 COVID-19 vaccine. Study conclusions and caveats: Among those given AZD1222, only 5 to 7 were seropositive at baseline. Females made up more of the donors, who were largely white British, and clonal diversity may have come out too low.

The CDR3 has 14 residues. Trimming removed 7 bases from V and 7 bases from J; junction bases left unmatched: 11. The V gene's germline CDR1 is SEHNR and CDR2 FQNEAQ (reference sequence). Concerning this clone itself: The antigen remains unidentified.

Method: immunoSEQ multiplex PCR; TCRdb's copy keeps in-frame clones and lacks some. The sample has approximately 140,000 clones, around 90% seen once. This chain connects TRBV7-9 to TRBJ1-2, with TRBD1 identical over 8 bases. This specimen consisted of peripheral blood, obtained on day 0 of AZD1222 vaccination. This clonotype originated in an adult in good health. The CDR3 nucleotides are TGTGCCAGCAACACCGGGACAGGTTCAGCTGGCTACACCTTC. It codes for CASNTGTGSAGYTF.